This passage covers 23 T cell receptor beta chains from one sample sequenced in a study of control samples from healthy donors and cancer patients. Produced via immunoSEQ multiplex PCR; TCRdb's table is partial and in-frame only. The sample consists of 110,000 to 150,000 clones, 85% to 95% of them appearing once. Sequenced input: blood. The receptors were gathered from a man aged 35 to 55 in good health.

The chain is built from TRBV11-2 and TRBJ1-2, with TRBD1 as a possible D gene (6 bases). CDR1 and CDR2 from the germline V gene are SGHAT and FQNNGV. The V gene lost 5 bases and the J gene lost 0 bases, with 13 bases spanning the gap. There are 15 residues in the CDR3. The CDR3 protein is CASSPSTGSNYGYTF. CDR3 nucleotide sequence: TGTGCCAGCAGCCCCTCGACAGGTTCTAACTATGGCTACACCTTC.

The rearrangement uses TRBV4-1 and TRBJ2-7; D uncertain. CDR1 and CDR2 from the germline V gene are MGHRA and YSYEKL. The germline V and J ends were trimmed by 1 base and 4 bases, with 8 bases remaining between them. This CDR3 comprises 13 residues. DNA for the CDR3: TGCGCCAGCAGCCAAGTCCCAGGATACGAGCAGTACTTC. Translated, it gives CASSQVPGYEQYF.

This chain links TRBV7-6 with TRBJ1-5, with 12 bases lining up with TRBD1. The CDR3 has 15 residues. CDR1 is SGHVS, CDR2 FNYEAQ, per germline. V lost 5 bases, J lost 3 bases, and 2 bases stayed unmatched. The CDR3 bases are TGTGCCAGCAGCGCGGGACAGGGGGCCAATCAGCCCCAGCATTTT. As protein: CASSAGQGANQPQHF.

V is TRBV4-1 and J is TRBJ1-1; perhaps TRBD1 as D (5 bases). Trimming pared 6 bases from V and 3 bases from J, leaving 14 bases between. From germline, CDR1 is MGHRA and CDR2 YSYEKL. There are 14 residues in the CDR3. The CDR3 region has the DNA TGCGCCAGCAGACAATACAGGATCGACACTGAAGCTTTCTTT. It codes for CASRQYRIDTEAFF.

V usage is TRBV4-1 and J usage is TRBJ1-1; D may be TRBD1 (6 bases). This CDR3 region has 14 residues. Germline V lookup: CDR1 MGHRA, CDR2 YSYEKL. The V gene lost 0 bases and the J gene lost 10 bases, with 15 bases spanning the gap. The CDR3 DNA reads TGCGCCAGCAGCCAAGAAGCAGGGGCCGAGGGAGCTTTCTTT. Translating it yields CASSQEAGAEGAFF.

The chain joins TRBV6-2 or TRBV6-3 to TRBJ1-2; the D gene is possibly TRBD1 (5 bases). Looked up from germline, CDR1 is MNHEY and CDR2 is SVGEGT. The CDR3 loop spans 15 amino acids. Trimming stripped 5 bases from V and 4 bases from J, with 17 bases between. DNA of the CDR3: TGTGCCAGCAGTCCCGCGGCAGGGATGAGCTATGGCTACACCTTC. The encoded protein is CASSPAAGMSYGYTF.

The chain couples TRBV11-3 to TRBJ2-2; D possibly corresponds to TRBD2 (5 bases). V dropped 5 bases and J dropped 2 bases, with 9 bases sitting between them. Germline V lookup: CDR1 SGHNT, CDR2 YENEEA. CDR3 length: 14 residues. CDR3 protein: CASSPEGNTGELFF. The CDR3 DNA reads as TGTGCCAGCAGCCCCGAGGGTAACACCGGGGAGCTGTTTTTT.

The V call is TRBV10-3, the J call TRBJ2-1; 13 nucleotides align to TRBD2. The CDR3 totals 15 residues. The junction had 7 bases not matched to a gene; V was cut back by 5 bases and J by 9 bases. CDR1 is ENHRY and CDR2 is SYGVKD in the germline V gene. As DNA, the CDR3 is TGTGCCATCAGTCACGGACTAGCGGGAGTCGGTGAGCAGTTCTTC. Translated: CAISHGLAGVGEQFF.

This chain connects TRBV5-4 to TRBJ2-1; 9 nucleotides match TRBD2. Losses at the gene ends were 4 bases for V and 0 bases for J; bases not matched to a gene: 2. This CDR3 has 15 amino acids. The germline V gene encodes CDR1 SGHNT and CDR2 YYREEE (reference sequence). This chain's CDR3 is CASSLGLASYNEQFF. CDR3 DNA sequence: TGTGCCAGCAGCCTGGGACTAGCCTCCTACAATGAGCAGTTCTTC.

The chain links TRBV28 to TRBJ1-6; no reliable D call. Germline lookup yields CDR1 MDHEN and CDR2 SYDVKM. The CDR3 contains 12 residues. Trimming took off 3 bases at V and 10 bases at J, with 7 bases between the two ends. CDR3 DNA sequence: TGTGCCAGCAGTTTGTCAGAATCACCCCTCCACTTT. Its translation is CASSLSESPLHF. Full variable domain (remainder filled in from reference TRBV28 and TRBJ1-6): DVKVTQSSRYLVKRTGEKVFLECVQDMDHENMFWYRQDPGLGLRLIYFSYDVKMKEKGDIPEGYSVSREKKERFSLILESASTNQTSMYLCASSLSESPLHFGNGTRLTVT.

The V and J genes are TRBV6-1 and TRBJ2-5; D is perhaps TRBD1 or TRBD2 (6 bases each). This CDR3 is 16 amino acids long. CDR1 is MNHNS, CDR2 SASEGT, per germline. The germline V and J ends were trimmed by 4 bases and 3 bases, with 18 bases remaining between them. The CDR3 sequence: CASSVPMGGMEETQYF. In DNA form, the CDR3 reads TGTGCCAGCAGTGTTCCCATGGGGGGCATGGAAGAGACCCAGTACTTC.

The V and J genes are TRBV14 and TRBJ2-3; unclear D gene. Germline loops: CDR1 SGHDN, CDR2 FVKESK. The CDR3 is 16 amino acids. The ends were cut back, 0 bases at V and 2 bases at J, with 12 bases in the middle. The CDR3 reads CASSQDRPAATDTQYF. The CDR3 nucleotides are TGTGCCAGCAGCCAAGATCGGCCAGCAGCCACAGATACGCAGTATTTT.

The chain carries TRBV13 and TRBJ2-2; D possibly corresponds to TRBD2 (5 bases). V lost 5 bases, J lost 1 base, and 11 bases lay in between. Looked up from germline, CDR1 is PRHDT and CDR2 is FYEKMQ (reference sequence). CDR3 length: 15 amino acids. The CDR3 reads CASSPGIRNTGELFF. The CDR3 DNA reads TGTGCCAGCAGCCCGGGAATTAGGAACACCGGGGAGCTGTTTTTT.

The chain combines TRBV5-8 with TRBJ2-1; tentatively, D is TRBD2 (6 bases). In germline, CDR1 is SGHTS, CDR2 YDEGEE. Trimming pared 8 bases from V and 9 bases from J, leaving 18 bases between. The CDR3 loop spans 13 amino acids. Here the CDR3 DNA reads TGTGCCAGTCCCCATCCGGGGGAAGGTGAGCAGTTCTTC. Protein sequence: CASPHPGEGEQFF.

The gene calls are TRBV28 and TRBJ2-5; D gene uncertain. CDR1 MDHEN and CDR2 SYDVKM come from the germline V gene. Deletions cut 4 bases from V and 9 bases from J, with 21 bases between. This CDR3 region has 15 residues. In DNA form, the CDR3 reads TGTGCCAGCAGTTCGTCCTTGGGTCGGGTCAGTCCCCAGTACTTC. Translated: CASSSSLGRVSPQYF.

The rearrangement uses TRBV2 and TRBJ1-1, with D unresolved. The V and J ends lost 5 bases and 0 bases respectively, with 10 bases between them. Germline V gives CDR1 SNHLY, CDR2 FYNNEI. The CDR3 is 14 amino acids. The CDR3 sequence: CASSYLSVNTEAFF. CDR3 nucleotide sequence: TGTGCCAGCAGTTACCTTTCAGTGAACACTGAAGCTTTCTTT. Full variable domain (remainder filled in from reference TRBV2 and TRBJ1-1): EPEVTQTPSHQVTQMGQEVILRCVPISNHLYFYWYRQILGQKVEFLVSFYNNEISEKSEIFDDQFSVERPDGSNFTLKIRSTKLEDSAMYFCASSYLSVNTEAFFGQGTRLTVV.

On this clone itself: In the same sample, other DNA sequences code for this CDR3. The CDR3 nucleotides are TGTGCCAGTAGTATTGGGGAAAAACTGTTTTTT. As protein: CASSIGEKLFF. This rearrangement joins TRBV19 to TRBJ1-4; D gene unclear. V lost 3 bases to trimming and J lost 8 bases, with 4 bases between them. The CDR3 loop spans 11 amino acids. The germline V gene encodes CDR1 LNHDA and CDR2 SQIVND (reference sequence).

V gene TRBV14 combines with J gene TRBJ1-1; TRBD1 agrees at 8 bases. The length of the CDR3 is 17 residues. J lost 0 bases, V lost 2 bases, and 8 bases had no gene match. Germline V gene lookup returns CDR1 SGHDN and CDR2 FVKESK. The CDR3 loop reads CASSQWGTGKMNTEAFF. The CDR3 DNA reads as TGTGCCAGCAGCCAATGGGGGACAGGAAAAATGAACACTGAAGCTTTCTTT.

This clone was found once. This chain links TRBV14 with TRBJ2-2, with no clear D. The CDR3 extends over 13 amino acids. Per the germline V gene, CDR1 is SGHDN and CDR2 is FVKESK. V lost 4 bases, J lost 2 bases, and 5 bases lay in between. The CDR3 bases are TGTGCCAGCAGCCGCACTAACACCGGGGAGCTGTTTTTT. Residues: CASSRTNTGELFF.

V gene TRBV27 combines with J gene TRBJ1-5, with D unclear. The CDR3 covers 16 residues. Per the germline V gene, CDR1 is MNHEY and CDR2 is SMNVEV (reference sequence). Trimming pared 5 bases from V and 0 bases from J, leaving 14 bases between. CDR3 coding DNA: TGTGCCAGCAGTCATACCAAGGGTTATAGCAATCAGCCCCAGCATTTT. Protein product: CASSHTKGYSNQPQHF.

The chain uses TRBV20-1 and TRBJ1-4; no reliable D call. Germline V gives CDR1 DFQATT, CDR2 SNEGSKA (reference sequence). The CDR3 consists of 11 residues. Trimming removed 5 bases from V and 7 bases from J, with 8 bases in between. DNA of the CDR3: TGCAGTGCTCCACGGGGTGAAAAACTGTTTTTT. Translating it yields CSAPRGEKLFF.

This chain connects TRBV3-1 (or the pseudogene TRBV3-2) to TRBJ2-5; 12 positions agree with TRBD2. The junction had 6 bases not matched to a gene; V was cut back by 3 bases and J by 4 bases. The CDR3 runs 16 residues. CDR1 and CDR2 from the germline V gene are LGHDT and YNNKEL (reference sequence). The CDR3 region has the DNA TGTGCCAGCAGCCAGGCTAGCGGGGGGGAACCAGAGACCCAGTACTTC. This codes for CASSQASGGEPETQYF.

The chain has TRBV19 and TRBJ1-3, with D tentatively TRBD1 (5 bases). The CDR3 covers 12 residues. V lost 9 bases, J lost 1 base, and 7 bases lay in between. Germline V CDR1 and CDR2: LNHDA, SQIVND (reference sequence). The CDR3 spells CASDSSGNTIYF. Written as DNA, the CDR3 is TGTGCCAGCGACAGTTCTGGAAACACCATATATTTT.